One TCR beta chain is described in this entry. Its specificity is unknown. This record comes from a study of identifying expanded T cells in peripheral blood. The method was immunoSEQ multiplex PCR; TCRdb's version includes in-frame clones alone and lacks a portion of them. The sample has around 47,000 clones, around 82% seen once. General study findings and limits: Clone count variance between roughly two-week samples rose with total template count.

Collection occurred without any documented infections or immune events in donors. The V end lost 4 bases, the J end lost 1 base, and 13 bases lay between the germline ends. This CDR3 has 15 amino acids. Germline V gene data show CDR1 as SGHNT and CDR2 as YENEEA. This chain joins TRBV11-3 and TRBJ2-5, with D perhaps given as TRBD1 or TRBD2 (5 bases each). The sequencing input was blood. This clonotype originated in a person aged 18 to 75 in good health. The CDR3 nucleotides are TGTGCCAGCAGCTCCCAAGAGAGGGGCCAAGAGACCCAGTACTTC. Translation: CASSSQERGQETQYF.